A single T cell receptor beta chain is shown here with its context. The antigen is undetermined. The data originate from a study of T cell clones after liver transplantation. Overall study: TCRbeta sequencing after a pre-transplant mixed lymphocyte reaction identified graft-donor-reactive clones, later tracked in post-transplant blood.

Study-level results: Donor-reactive sequences fell more than third party-reactive ones, suggesting partial deletion. These preliminary findings come from unstandardized post-transplant sampling times.

The CDR3 contains 14 residues. V shed 7 bases and J shed 7 bases, with 16 bases lying between them. Per the germline V gene, CDR1 is PRHDT and CDR2 is FYEKMQ (reference sequence). Data came from immunoSEQ multiplex PCR; TCRdb stores just in-frame clones and leaves some out. The sample has 65,000 to 80,000 clones; over 70% are singletons. The chain uses TRBV13 and TRBJ1-4; D might be TRBD1 (5 bases). The material was CD4+ T cells from blood, obtained before liver transplant. The source is a human donor who received a liver transplant. The CDR3 sequence: CASTYGTEGEKLFF. In DNA, the CDR3 is TGTGCCAGCACTTACGGGACGGAGGGTGAAAAACTGTTTTTT.